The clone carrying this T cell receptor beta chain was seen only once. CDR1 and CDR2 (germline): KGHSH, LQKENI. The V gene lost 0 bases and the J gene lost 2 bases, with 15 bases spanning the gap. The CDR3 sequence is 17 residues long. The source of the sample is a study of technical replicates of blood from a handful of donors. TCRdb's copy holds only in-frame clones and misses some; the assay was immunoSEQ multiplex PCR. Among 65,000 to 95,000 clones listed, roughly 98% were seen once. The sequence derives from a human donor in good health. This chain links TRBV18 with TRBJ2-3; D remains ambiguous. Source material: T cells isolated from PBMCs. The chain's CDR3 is CASSPPIARSPTDTQYF. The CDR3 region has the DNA TGTGCCAGCTCACCACCTATAGCTAGAAGCCCCACAGATACGCAGTATTTT.